This T cell receptor beta chain was observed in a study of blood T cell repertoires in COVID-19. Study-level background: Samples representing acute and convalescent COVID-19 were sourced from the United States, Italy and Spain.

Trimming took 2 bases from V and 0 from J; bases not matched to a gene: 3. In germline, CDR1 is SGDLS, CDR2 YYNGEE. The CDR3 runs 15 residues. Authors' data handling: Nucleated cell counts were estimated from reference gene primer amplification. Produced via immunoSEQ multiplex PCR; TCRdb's table is partial and in-frame only. That table gives V, J and clone size, and the DNA gave D and trimming. The repertoire holds approximately 140,000 clones, with 84% as singletons. Participants had their cohort set by participant-reported clinical history. Exposed participants came across a COVID-19 case within 2 weeks before study entry.

The sequence derives from a woman aged 45-65 years who had been exposed to COVID-19. The source material was PBMCs or T cells enriched from blood (not recorded which). The chain carries TRBV9 and TRBJ2-3; 7 bases fit TRBD2. In DNA form, the CDR3 reads TGTGCCAGCAGCGTTGGACTAGTGAGCACAGATACGCAGTATTTT. Translating it yields CASSVGLVSTDTQYF.